A single count supports the clone carrying this TCR beta chain. This entry belongs to a study of blood T cell repertoires in COVID-19. As for the study in general: Whether acute or convalescent, the COVID-19 samples came from the United States, Italy and Spain. The cDNA or gDNA used as material had been derived from T cells, B-cell-depleted T cells, or PBMCs.

The germline V gene has CDR1 SGHTA and CDR2 FQGNSA. The germline V and J ends were trimmed by 2 bases and 10 bases, with 11 bases remaining between them. The CDR3 extends over 12 amino acids. Study processing details: Counts of nucleated cells, estimated from reference gene primer amplification, were obtained. Repertoires were generated with immunoSEQ multiplex PCR, while TCRdb's copy carries only in-frame clones and drops some. The V and J calls and clone size are taken from that table; D and trimming were inferred from the DNA. The sample carries about 180,000 clones, 80% to 90% recorded once. The clonotype comes from a middle-aged man with active or convalescent COVID-19. This chain links TRBV7-2 with TRBJ2-5, with a tentative D call TRBD2 (5 bases). Sequenced material: peripheral blood. The chain's CDR3 is CASSLPPGSQYF. The CDR3 nucleotides are TGTGCCAGCAGCTTACCGCCGGGGAGCCAGTACTTC.